This is a list of T cell receptor beta chains from one sample in a study of T cell responses to AZD1222 COVID-19 vaccine. Here immunoSEQ multiplex PCR was the method, and the copy in TCRdb shows in-frame clones only, minus some. The table shows some 130,000 clones, with approximately 89% occurring only once. The starting material was peripheral blood, obtained on day 0 of AZD1222 vaccination. These TCRs come from an adult in good health. Both conserved end residues are part of each CDR3. The order of the fields is V gene, clone size, D gene, J gene, CDR3 length, CDR3 DNA, CDR3 protein. A D gene is named only where the DNA matches it firmly. Clone size is not always given. Where it is, it says once, few, many or a class for expanded clones.

>TRBV5-1|.|.|TRBJ1-5|12
TGCGCCAGCCCAGGGGGCAATCAGCCCCAGCATTTT
CASPGGNQPQHF
>TRBV5-6|few|.|TRBJ1-5|15
TGTGCCAGCAGCTTCTTCGGTCGGGTTAATCAGCCCCAGCATTTT
CASSFFGRVNQPQHF
>TRBV11-3|.|TRBD2|TRBJ2-7|17
TGTGCCAGCAGCTTAGATCGCGCTAGCGGGAGGCCCTACGAGCAGTACTTC
CASSLDRASGRPYEQYF
>TRBV10-3|.|.|TRBJ1-5|12
TGTTCTTCGGGTGGGGAAGGAGGGCCCCAGCATTTT
CSSGGEGGPQHF
>TRBV9|.|.|TRBJ1-3|14
TGTGCCAGCAGCGTAGCAAGCCGGCTAAACACCATATATTTT
CASSVASRLNTIYF
>TRBV2|.|TRBD2|TRBJ2-1|17
TGTGCCAGCAGGGAAAGACTAGCGGGAGAGGCGGCGAATGAGCAGTTCTTC
CASRERLAGEAANEQFF
>TRBV7-2|.|TRBD1|TRBJ1-6|15
TGTGCCAGCAGCTTATACGGGACAGACAATTCACCCCTCCACTTT
CASSLYGTDNSPLHF
>TRBV20-1|.|.|TRBJ1-6|13
TGCAGTGCTAGTGTCGGCAGAGGTTCACCCCTCCACTTT
CSASVGRGSPLHF
>TRBV24-1|.|.|TRBJ2-2|14
TGTGCCACTATGGGACTCTACAACACCGGGGAGCTGTTTTTT
CATMGLYNTGELFF
>TRBV7-6|.|.|TRBJ1-2|13
TGTGCCAGCAGCGTTAGCAGGGGATCTGGCTACACCTTC
CASSVSRGSGYTF
>TRBV14|.|TRBD1|TRBJ1-4|16
TGTGCCAGCAGCCGTTTGGCCTGGACAGGGGATGAAAAACTGTTTTTT
CASSRLAWTGDEKLFF
>TRBV12-3/TRBV12-4|.|.|TRBJ1-5|13
TGTGCCAGCAGCCTGGGTGTCAATCAGCCCCAGCATTTT
CASSLGVNQPQHF
>TRBV4-1|once|.|TRBJ1-3|13
TGCGCCAGCAGCCAAGACCGTGGAAACACCATATATTTT
CASSQDRGNTIYF
>TRBV9|.|.|TRBJ2-5|14
TGTGCCAGCAGCGTCTCGGGCCGGTTTGAGACCCAGTACTTC
CASSVSGRFETQYF
>TRBV7-9|.|.|TRBJ1-2|13
TGTGCCAGCAGCTTCGCACAGTACTATGGCTACACCTTC
CASSFAQYYGYTF
>TRBV11-2|.|TRBD1|TRBJ1-6|15
TGTGCCAGCAGCCGAGACCGGACAGGGAATTCACCCCTCCACTTT
CASSRDRTGNSPLHF
>TRBV28|.|.|TRBJ1-1|13
TGTGCCAGCCCGGGGGGAGTAAACACTGAAGCTTTCTTT
CASPGGVNTEAFF
>TRBV18|.|.|TRBJ1-4|16
TGTGCCAGCTCACCGTTTGTAGGTGCAACTAATGAAAAACTGTTTTTT
CASSPFVGATNEKLFF
>TRBV6-5|.|.|TRBJ2-2|13
TGTGCCAGCAGTTACGGGGTAACCGGGGAGCTGTTTTTT
CASSYGVTGELFF
>TRBV3-1/TRBV3-2|.|.|TRBJ1-3|14
TGTGCCAGCAGCGTAATAGGGGGGGGAAACACCATATATTTT
CASSVIGGGNTIYF
>TRBV7-2|.|.|TRBJ1-5|17
TGTGCCAGCAGCTTGGGGTGGGGACGGAATAGCAATCAGCCCCAGCATTTT
CASSLGWGRNSNQPQHF
>TRBV5-5|once|TRBD2|TRBJ2-3|16
TGTGCCAGCAGCTTGGGCACTAGCGGGAGGGCAGATACGCAGTATTTT
CASSLGTSGRADTQYF
>TRBV27|.|.|TRBJ1-2|12
TGTGCCAGCAGGGAGGCAGGGAAAGGCTACACCTTC
CASREAGKGYTF
>TRBV19|few|.|TRBJ1-4|13
TGTGCCAGTAGTACCCGGGGTCATGAAAAACTGTTTTTT
CASSTRGHEKLFF
>TRBV6-2/TRBV6-3|.|.|TRBJ2-1|14
TGTGCCAGCAGTCAGTCAACACGATACAATGAGCAGTTCTTC
CASSQSTRYNEQFF
>TRBV6-5|.|TRBD1|TRBJ1-6|15
TGTGCCAGCAGCGTAAAGGGACAGGAGAATTCACCCCTCCACTTT
CASSVKGQENSPLHF
>TRBV11-3|.|TRBD1|TRBJ2-7|14
TGTGCCAGCAGCTTGCGAGGGGGCCTCTACGAGCAGTACTTC
CASSLRGGLYEQYF
>TRBV28|.|TRBD1|TRBJ1-6|17
TGTGCCAGCAAACCGGGACAGGGGAAAGGGTCGGATTCACCCCTCCACTTT
CASKPGQGKGSDSPLHF
>TRBV5-1|.|.|TRBJ2-2|15
TGCGCCAGCAGCTTGGCCACAGGCCGGACCGGGGAGCTGTTTTTT
CASSLATGRTGELFF
>TRBV5-1|.|TRBD1|TRBJ1-2|15
TGCGCCAGCAGCTCCTTCGGGGGGACAGGGAACGGCTACACCTTC
CASSSFGGTGNGYTF
>TRBV5-5|.|.|TRBJ2-3|13
TGTGCCAGCAGCTTTCCTAGCACAGATACGCAGTATTTT
CASSFPSTDTQYF
>TRBV18|.|.|TRBJ2-7|15
TGTGCCAGCTCACTAGTAGGACTCCGCGGGGACGAGCAGTACTTC
CASSLVGLRGDEQYF
>TRBV28|.|.|TRBJ1-3|14
TGTGCCAGCATGGACGCTAGCTCTGGAAACACCATATATTTT
CASMDASSGNTIYF
>TRBV5-4|.|TRBD2|TRBJ2-7|16
TGTGCCAGCAGCTCGTGGACTAGCGGGATTGGTTACGAGCAGTACTTC
CASSSWTSGIGYEQYF
>TRBV27|.|.|TRBJ2-1|11
TGTGCCAGCAGATCGATCGATGAGCAGTTCTTC
CASRSIDEQFF
>TRBV2|.|.|TRBJ1-2|11
TGTGCCAGTAACGCTAACTATGGCTACACCTTC
CASNANYGYTF
>TRBV5-1|few|.|TRBJ2-7|13
TGCGCCAGCAGCTTGTCCACGAACTACGAGCAGTACTTC
CASSLSTNYEQYF
>TRBV19|.|.|TRBJ1-5|18
TGTGCCAGTAAGGGGCAGGGCAGGGGTGCCAGTAGCAATCAGCCCCAGCATTTT
CASKGQGRGASSNQPQHF
>TRBV6-5|.|TRBD1|TRBJ1-4|15
TGTGCCAGCAGCCTCGGACAGGGACGAGGTGAAAAACTGTTTTTT
CASSLGQGRGEKLFF
>TRBV30|.|TRBD2|TRBJ2-1|14
TGTGCCTGGAGTCCGGGAGGGATATACAATGAGCAGTTCTTC
CAWSPGGIYNEQFF
>TRBV5-1|.|.|TRBJ1-1|14
TGCGCCAGCCAGTGGGGGGCCGGAAACACTGAAGCTTTCTTT
CASQWGAGNTEAFF
>TRBV5-8|.|.|TRBJ1-2|15
TGTGCCAGCAGCTCCGGCCCCACATGGGTATATGGCTACACCTTC
CASSSGPTWVYGYTF
>TRBV7-2|.|.|TRBJ2-7|13
TGTGCCAGCAAAAGCACAGCTTACGAGGAGCAGTACTTC
CASKSTAYEEQYF
>TRBV2|.|.|TRBJ1-2|13
TGTGCCAGCAGACCGCGCCCTGGGCTTGGCTACACCTTC
CASRPRPGLGYTF
>TRBV5-1|.|.|TRBJ1-6|15
TGCGCCAGCAGCTTGGAGGCCGAGGGTGTGTCACCCCTCCACTTT
CASSLEAEGVSPLHF
>TRBV4-1|.|.|TRBJ1-6|12
TGCGCCAGCAGCCAAATATCTTCACCCCTCCACTTT
CASSQISSPLHF
>TRBV11-2|once|.|TRBJ1-1|12
TGTGCCAGCAGCTTAGTCCTCACTGAAGCTTTCTTT
CASSLVLTEAFF
>TRBV5-1|.|TRBD1|TRBJ2-5|15
TGCGCCAGCAGCTCTTCCGGGACAGGGGTTCGGGCCCAGTACTTC
CASSSSGTGVRAQYF
>TRBV5-4|.|TRBD2|TRBJ2-3|16
TGTGCCAGCAGCTCCGTAGCGGGAGCTAGCACAGATACGCAGTATTTT
CASSSVAGASTDTQYF
>TRBV9|.|.|TRBJ1-4|14
TGTGCCAGCAGCGAGCGGGGAGGCGGTGAAAAACTGTTTTTT
CASSERGGGEKLFF
>TRBV6-5|.|.|TRBJ1-4|15
TGTGCCAGCAGTTTTACAGGGATGGTGGATGAAAAACTGTTTTTT
CASSFTGMVDEKLFF
>TRBV9|.|.|TRBJ2-7|13
TGTGCCAGCTCGGGACGTCGCTCCTACGAGCAGTACTTC
CASSGRRSYEQYF
>TRBV5-8|.|TRBD2|TRBJ2-7|17
TGTGCCAGCAGCGGAGGGACTAGCGGGAGGGAATACTACGAGCAGTACTTC
CASSGGTSGREYYEQYF
>TRBV19|.|.|TRBJ1-6|13
TGTGCCAGTAGTGCGTCCGGAGGTTCACCCCTCCACTTT
CASSASGGSPLHF
>TRBV28|.|.|TRBJ1-2|16
TGTGCCAGCAGGGCCACAGGGAGGAAATCCCATTTGGGCTACACCTTC
CASRATGRKSHLGYTF
>TRBV7-2|.|.|TRBJ1-3|15
TGTGCCAGCAGCTTCGGACCGATGTCTGGAAACACCATATATTTT
CASSFGPMSGNTIYF
>TRBV19|.|TRBD1|TRBJ2-1|15
TGTGCCGGCGCCCCACGGGACAGCGCCTACAATGAGCAGTTCTTC
CAGAPRDSAYNEQFF
>TRBV7-9|.|.|TRBJ2-2|15
TGTGCCAGCAGCATACACAGCATCAACACCGGGGAGCTGTTTTTT
CASSIHSINTGELFF